This T cell receptor beta chain was identified in a study of shared clonotypes between healthy human individuals. The ends were cut back, 0 bases at V and 9 bases at J, with 13 bases in the middle. Germline CDR1 and CDR2: SGHRS and YFSETQ. This CDR3 spans 14 amino acids. TCRdb's copy holds only in-frame clones and misses some; the assay was immunoSEQ multiplex PCR. Of around 550,000 clones in the sample, around 96% were seen once. CD4+ cells underwent separation, giving CD45RA+ naive and CD45RA-negative memory subsets. The sequenced material came from naive CD4+ T cells sorted from blood. Subset reported: CD45RA+ positively selected. The chain is built from TRBV5-1 and TRBJ1-5; TRBD1 might be the D (5 bases). The sequence derives from a woman younger than 45 in good health. In nucleotides, the CDR3 is TGCGCCAGCAGCTTGGGACAGATCGGGGGGCCCCAGCATTTT. Residues: CASSLGQIGGPQHF.